What follows are 27 T cell receptor beta chains derived from one specimen sequenced in a study of follicular helper T cells after annual influenza vaccination. Sequenced by immunoSEQ multiplex PCR; TCRdb stores in-frame clones only, minus some. The table shows 27,000 or so clones, with 70% to 90% occurring only once. Time point in this sample: 2014-2015 season, pre-vaccination. The sample here was CXCR5+ CD38- circulating T follicular helper cells from blood, taken on the day of influenza vaccination. Subset in this sample: circulating Tfh, non-naive CD4+CXCR5+PD-1+ (ICOS+CD38+ or ICOS-CD38-). Every receptor here comes from an adult who received the influenza vaccine.

J is TRBJ2-2 and V is TRBV7-9; TRBD1 matches 10 bases. This CDR3 has 16 amino acids. V gave up 5 bases and J gave up 2 bases; unmatched junction bases: 5. Per the germline V gene, CDR1 is SEHNR and CDR2 is FQNEAQ (reference sequence). The CDR3 here is CASSNRDRGNTGELFF. The CDR3 coding sequence is TGTGCCAGCAGCAACCGGGACAGGGGTAACACCGGGGAGCTGTTTTTT.

The V gene is TRBV6-5, the J gene TRBJ1-2; 8 nucleotides align to TRBD1. The CDR3 is 14 residues long. Per the germline V gene, CDR1 is MNHEY and CDR2 is SVGAGI. The J segment lost 3 bases and the V segment lost 5 bases, leaving 5 bases of the junction unmatched. The DNA of the CDR3 is TGTGCCAGCAGTGCAGACAGGGGCTACTATGGCTACACCTTC. Translation gives CASSADRGYYGYTF.

A few counts support this clone. This chain uses TRBV11-2 with TRBJ2-7; TRBD1 might be the D (5 bases). Trimming removed 3 bases at V and 4 bases at J, with 13 bases between. The CDR3 consists of 14 residues. Germline CDR1 and CDR2: SGHAT and FQNNGV. DNA of the CDR3: TGTGCCAGCAGCTTCCTCACAGGACGGTACGAGCAGTACTTC. Its protein is CASSFLTGRYEQYF. The variable domain in full, completed from reference TRBV11-2 and TRBJ2-7, reads EAGVAQSPRYKIIEKRQSVAFWCNPISGHATLYWYQQILGQGPKLLIQFQNNGVVDDSQLPKDRFSAERLKGVDSTLKIQPAKLEDSAVYLCASSFLTGRYEQYFGPGTRLTVT.

This chain joins TRBV5-1 and TRBJ1-5; no definite D call. V was clipped by 7 bases and J by 0 bases, with 11 bases between them. The CDR3 sequence is 14 residues long. Germline CDR1 reads SGHRS; CDR2 reads YFSETQ. The CDR3 DNA is TGCGCCAGCTACAGCACGTATAGCAATCAGCCCCAGCATTTT. This translates into CASYSTYSNQPQHF.

V and J are TRBV19 and TRBJ1-5; no clear D. There are 19 residues in the CDR3. Trimming took off 0 bases at V and 0 bases at J, with 18 bases between the two ends. Germline values: CDR1 LNHDA, CDR2 SQIVND (reference sequence). The CDR3 is CASSIDRVSRPHSNQPQHF. CDR3 DNA sequence: TGTGCCAGTAGTATAGATCGGGTTTCGCGGCCCCATAGCAATCAGCCCCAGCATTTT.

The chain is built from TRBV30 and TRBJ2-3; perhaps TRBD2 as D (6 bases). V dropped 7 bases and J dropped 6 bases, with 11 bases sitting between them. Germline V gives CDR1 GTSNPN, CDR2 SVGIG (reference sequence). This CDR3 contains 11 residues. CDR3 nucleotides: TGTGCCTACGGACTACCGGATACGCAGTATTTT. Residues: CAYGLPDTQYF.

The chain has TRBV5-4 and TRBJ1-2; maybe TRBD1 (5 bases). With 3 bases removed from V and 5 bases from J, the gap between germline ends came to 8 bases. CDR3 size: 12 residues. The germline V gene has CDR1 SGHNT and CDR2 YYREEE (reference sequence). The CDR3 DNA is TGTGCCAGCAGCTCGACAGAGTATGGCTACACCTTC. It translates to CASSSTEYGYTF.

This clone was seen a handful of times. J is TRBJ1-4 and V is TRBV19; D is uncertain. The CDR3 is 16 residues long. V gave up 7 bases and J gave up 4 bases, with 19 bases separating them. Germline CDR1 reads LNHDA; CDR2 reads SQIVND (reference sequence). CDR3 residues: CASTGRSVGGNEKLFF. CDR3 sequence (DNA): TGTGCCAGTACTGGGCGCTCGGTCGGAGGTAATGAAAAACTGTTTTTT.

In DNA, the CDR3 is TGCGCCAGCAGCACCCGGCTGGGGCCAACTAATGAAAAACTGTTTTTT. It codes for CASSTRLGPTNEKLFF. The rearrangement joins TRBV4-1 to TRBJ1-4, with D maybe TRBD1 (5 bases). The CDR3 runs 16 residues. With 5 bases removed from V and 0 bases from J, the gap between germline ends came to 13 bases. Germline V gene data show CDR1 as MGHRA and CDR2 as YSYEKL.

The rearrangement joins TRBV5-6 to TRBJ2-5; 10 bases line up with TRBD1. The V gene's germline CDR1 is SGHDT and CDR2 YYEEEE. This CDR3 has 16 amino acids. V lost 4 bases and J lost 4; bases outside the gene matches: 10. For the CDR3, the DNA is TGTGCCAGCAGCCCCGGGACAGGGGAGGTCAGAGAGACCCAGTACTTC. It translates to CASSPGTGEVRETQYF.

This clone appeared a few times. The J gene is TRBJ1-4, the V gene TRBV7-2; D is uncertain. The V gene lost 4 bases and the J gene lost 7 bases, with 13 bases spanning the gap. The CDR3 runs to 14 residues. Germline V lookup: CDR1 SGHTA, CDR2 FQGNSA. CDR3 bases: TGTGCCAGCAGCTGGCCGGGATCGCGTGAAAAACTGTTTTTT. Translation: CASSWPGSREKLFF.

The chain employs TRBV9 and TRBJ2-7; TRBD2 matches 9 bases. The J call is uncertain, as TRBJ2-5 better fits the DNA end. This CDR3 region has 16 residues. CDR1 and CDR2 (germline): SGDLS, YYNGEE. CDR3 residues: CASSVGGGAFVETQYF. DNA for the CDR3: TGTGCCAGCAGCGTAGGCGGGGGGGCCTTCGTCGAGACCCAGTACTTC.

The CDR3 DNA reads TGTGCCAGCAGTTACTCGGAGTGGGGCCATGGCATCACTGAAGCTTTCTTT. Translating it yields CASSYSEWGHGITEAFF. V gene TRBV6-8 combines with J gene TRBJ1-1; possible D gene TRBD1, 5 bases. V was trimmed by 0 bases and J by 4 bases, leaving 18 bases between them. This CDR3 is 17 amino acids long. Germline CDR1 reads MNHGY; CDR2 reads SAAAGT.

The chain combines TRBV7-6 with TRBJ2-2; D unclear. The CDR3 sequence is 16 residues long. V was cut by 1 base and J by 6 bases, with 15 bases left in between. Germline lookup yields CDR1 SGHVS and CDR2 FNYEAQ. This CDR3 is CASSLEAVPLSGELFF. The CDR3 DNA sequence: TGTGCCAGCAGCTTAGAGGCGGTTCCCCTCTCCGGGGAGCTGTTTTTT. The whole variable domain, filled in from reference TRBV7-6 and TRBJ2-2, reads GAGVSQSPRYKVTKRGQDVALRCDPISGHVSLYWYRQALGQGPEFLTYFNYEAQQDKSGLPNDRFSAERPEGSISTLTIQRTEQRDSAMYRCASSLEAVPLSGELFFGEGSRLTVL.

This clone has a single count. CDR3 loop: CASSFETRLFF. CDR3 bases: TGTGCCAGCAGCTTCGAGACTAGGCTTTTCTTC. The chain recombines TRBV7-2 with TRBJ2-1, with D possibly matching TRBD2 (6 bases). V was pared by 3 bases and J by 16 bases, with 13 bases between. CDR3 length equals 11 residues. Germline CDR1 is SGHTA and CDR2 is FQGNSA.

The rearrangement joins TRBV5-4 to TRBJ2-6; D is ambiguous. Germline V CDR1 and CDR2: SGHNT, YYREEE (reference sequence). The CDR3 covers 17 residues. V was pared by 2 bases and J by 0 bases, with 12 bases between. Written as DNA, the CDR3 is TGTGCCAGCAGCTTCCGGGTTCCGAGCTCTGGGGCCAACGTCCTGACTTTC. Amino acid sequence: CASSFRVPSSGANVLTF. Complete variable domain (other parts from reference TRBV5-4 and TRBJ2-6): ETGVTQSPTHLIKTRGQQVTLRCSSQSGHNTVSWYQQALGQGPQFIFQYYREEENGRGNFPPRFSGLQFPNYSSELNVNALELDDSALYLCASSFRVPSSGANVLTFGAGSRLTVL.

The rearrangement links TRBV6-5 to TRBJ2-1, with 7 bases identical to TRBD1. CDR1 and CDR2 (germline): MNHEY, SVGAGI. CDR3 length equals 15 residues. The V gene end was trimmed by 6 bases and the J gene end by 6 bases; junction bases not matched to a gene: 11. The CDR3 region has the DNA TGTGCCAGCAGACACACAGGGGTCGGGACCAATGAGCAGTTCTTC. This codes for CASRHTGVGTNEQFF.

A single count supports this clone. Other DNA variants within this sample encode the same CDR3. The CDR3 reads CASSLGLAGGTYNEQFF. In DNA, the CDR3 is TGTGCCAGCAGCTTGGGGCTAGCGGGAGGGACCTACAATGAGCAGTTCTTC. The J gene is TRBJ2-1, the V gene TRBV5-4; 12 bases agree with TRBD2. The germline CDR1 and CDR2 sequences are SGHNT and YYREEE (reference sequence). CDR3 length: 17 residues. V was clipped by 0 bases and J by 2 bases; unmatched bases: 3.

This clone was picked up a small number of times. The V gene is TRBV29-1, the J gene TRBJ1-1; the D gene is possibly TRBD1 (5 bases). V gave up 6 bases and J gave up 1 base, with 9 bases separating them. Germline CDR1 is SQVTM and CDR2 is ANQGSEA. This CDR3 is 12 amino acids long. The CDR3 region has the DNA TGCAGCGTCACACAGGCGAACACTGAAGCTTTCTTT. Protein product: CSVTQANTEAFF.

This sequence joins TRBV6-6 and TRBJ2-1, with 9 nucleotides matching TRBD1. CDR1 and CDR2 from the germline V gene are MNHNY and SVGAGI (reference sequence). V trimming: 6 bases; J trimming: 5 bases; junction bases outside the gene matches: 5. CDR3 length: 14 residues. CDR3 sequence (DNA): TGTGCCAGCAGCCGGGGACAGGGAGACAATGAGCAGTTCTTC. Its translation is CASSRGQGDNEQFF.

The chain combines TRBV2 with TRBJ2-3, with 8 bases lining up with TRBD2. With V trimmed by 10 bases and J by 6 bases, 12 bases remained unmatched. The CDR3 loop spans 14 amino acids. CDR1 and CDR2 (germline): SNHLY, FYNNEI. This CDR3 is CATELAAARDTQYF. CDR3 sequence (DNA): TGTGCCACCGAACTAGCGGCCGCCAGGGATACGCAGTATTTT. The full variable domain, with the rest looked up from reference TRBV2 and TRBJ2-3, is EPEVTQTPSHQVTQMGQEVILRCVPISNHLYFYWYRQILGQKVEFLVSFYNNEISEKSEIFDDQFSVERPDGSNFTLKIRSTKLEDSAMYFCATELAAARDTQYFGPGTRLTVL.

This chain links TRBV7-8 with TRBJ2-7; TRBD1 might be the D (5 bases). Germline assignment: CDR1 SGHVS and CDR2 FQNEAQ. V gave up 0 bases and J gave up 5 bases, with 11 bases separating them. This CDR3 is built from 14 residues. The CDR3: CASSLANTGDEQYF. The CDR3 region has the DNA TGTGCCAGCAGCTTAGCGAATACAGGCGACGAGCAGTACTTC.

This clone appeared a single time. This chain uses TRBV5-1 with TRBJ2-1; 9 bases fit TRBD2. Losses at the gene ends were 0 bases for V and 6 bases for J; bases not matched to a gene: 4. This CDR3 region has 15 residues. CDR1 and CDR2 (germline): SGHRS, YFSETQ. This CDR3 reads CASSLASGVLNEQFF. CDR3 nucleotide sequence: TGCGCCAGCAGCTTGGCTAGCGGGGTTCTCAATGAGCAGTTCTTC.

This chain joins TRBV6-5 and TRBJ1-4; D is unclear. Trimming stripped 8 bases from V and 0 bases from J, with 10 bases between. The germline V gene has CDR1 MNHEY and CDR2 SVGAGI. CDR3 length: 14 residues. CDR3 residues: CASARSSTNEKLFF. Here the CDR3 DNA reads TGTGCCAGCGCGAGGAGTTCAACTAATGAAAAACTGTTTTTT.

The chain has TRBV6-1 and TRBJ2-7, with a tentative D call TRBD1 (6 bases). The germline V gene encodes CDR1 MNHNS and CDR2 SASEGT. With 6 bases removed from V and 2 bases from J, the gap between germline ends came to 14 bases. This CDR3 has 14 amino acids. The CDR3 DNA is TGTGCCAGCAGACCCACAGGGTCCACCTACGAGCAGTACTTC. Translating it yields CASRPTGSTYEQYF.

As regards this clone: The same CDR3 is also encoded by other DNA sequences in this sample. The gene calls are TRBV29-1 and TRBJ1-5, with a tentative D call TRBD1 (5 bases). Trimming cost V 7 bases and J 5 bases, with 15 bases left between them. The germline V gene has CDR1 SQVTM and CDR2 ANQGSEA. CDR3 length: 13 residues. CDR3 amino acids: CSALGGVDQPQHF. The CDR3 DNA reads TGCAGCGCGTTGGGGGGAGTAGATCAGCCCCAGCATTTT.

The chain is built from TRBV28 and TRBJ2-3; tentatively, D is TRBD2 (7 bases). Trimming left V 6 bases short and J 4 bases short, with 23 bases between. This CDR3 is 17 amino acids long. Germline V gives CDR1 MDHEN, CDR2 SYDVKM. CDR3 protein: CASRSIGGGGSADTQYF. CDR3 bases: TGTGCCAGCAGATCCATTGGGGGGGGCGGGAGCGCAGATACGCAGTATTTT.